Each of the 20 T cell receptor beta chains below was sequenced from the same sample in a study of Ad26.COV2.S vaccination and SARS-CoV-2 variants (dated by TCRdb to the early 2020s). The library was prepared using the immunoSEQ multiplex PCR assay. What TCRdb holds here is the immuneACCESS table cut down to in-frame rearrangements. Part of the clones is not present; checked against another copy, under half of the missing clones reflect an unresolved V gene, and the others are unexplained. In all, the sample holds over 350,000 clones, and 70% to 90% of those were seen once. Of the sample, roughly 3.2% is held by the ten largest clones. This sample's treatment or condition label indicates: roughly 19 received Ad26.COV2.S at low or high dose, single or two shots; a few received placebo; per-sample allocation not given. For vaccine and placebo recipients, the sequenced repertoires came from samples collected on day 63 after the first injection.

The sample in question was peripheral blood, obtained in a trial of Ad26.COV2.S vaccine versus placebo. These receptor sequences come from a person between 18 and 65 years old who received the Ad26.COV2.S COVID-19 vaccine or a placebo.

The chain carries TRBV10-3 and TRBJ1-2; unclear D gene. The germline gives CDR1 ENHRY, CDR2 SYGVKD. This CDR3 region has 13 residues. V shed 5 bases and J shed 2 bases, with 9 bases lying between them. CDR3 DNA sequence: TGTGCCATCAGTCCCGGCAAAAACTATGGCTACACCTTC. Amino acids: CAISPGKNYGYTF.

The chain uses TRBV7-2 and TRBJ1-6, with D perhaps TRBD1 (5 bases). Trimming removed 4 bases from V and 10 bases from J, with 14 bases in between. From germline, CDR1 is SGHTA and CDR2 FQGNSA. The CDR3 runs 14 residues. CDR3 in amino acids: CASSSSEGLSPLHF. In DNA, the CDR3 is TGTGCCAGCAGCTCCTCGGAGGGGCTCTCACCCCTCCACTTT.

The chain combines TRBV9 with TRBJ2-5, with TRBD2 as a possible D gene (5 bases). Germline CDR1 and CDR2: SGDLS and YYNGEE. The CDR3 extends over 14 amino acids. Trimming cost V 0 bases and J 1 base, with 7 bases left between them. The CDR3 is CASSVGEGQETQYF. The CDR3 DNA sequence: TGTGCCAGCAGCGTAGGTGAGGGCCAAGAGACCCAGTACTTC.

This clone was seen more than once but under ten times. CDR3 in DNA: TGTGCCAGCAGCCCCACCCGCTATGGCTACACCTTC. Protein: CASSPTRYGYTF. V usage is TRBV7-9 and J usage is TRBJ1-2; D uncertain. CDR1 and CDR2 from the germline V gene are SEHNR and FQNEAQ (reference sequence). V was clipped by 5 bases and J by 4 bases, with 8 bases between them. The CDR3 runs to 12 residues. The whole variable domain, filled in from reference TRBV7-9 and TRBJ1-2, reads DTGVSQNPRHKITKRGQNVTFRCDPISEHNRLYWYRQTLGQGPEFLTYFQNEAQLEKSRLLSDRFSAERPKGSFSTLEIQRTEQGDSAMYLCASSPTRYGYTFGSGTRLTVV.

This sequence joins TRBV10-3 and TRBJ1-2, with D tentatively TRBD1 (6 bases). Germline values: CDR1 ENHRY, CDR2 SYGVKD. This CDR3 spans 13 amino acids. Trimming removed 4 bases at V and 5 bases at J, with 11 bases between. This CDR3 is CAISGRGQYGYTF. The CDR3 region has the DNA TGTGCCATCAGTGGCAGGGGCCAATATGGCTACACCTTC.

The chain joins TRBV7-2 to TRBJ1-5; D might be TRBD1 (5 bases). CDR3 length: 15 residues. Between the trimmed V and J ends, which lost 0 bases and 8 bases, there was a span of 14 bases. Germline lookup yields CDR1 SGHTA and CDR2 FQGNSA. CDR3 protein: CASSLAVGGGEPQHF. The CDR3 DNA reads as TGTGCCAGCAGCTTAGCCGTTGGGGGAGGGGAGCCCCAGCATTTT.

This sequence joins TRBV5-4 and TRBJ1-2; D gene uncertain. V lost 3 bases to trimming and J lost 4 bases, with 19 bases between them. The CDR3 runs 16 residues. Per the germline V gene, CDR1 is SGHNT and CDR2 is YYREEE (reference sequence). CDR3 in amino acids: CASSSRFDRLVYGYTF. The CDR3 region has the DNA TGTGCCAGCAGCTCCCGGTTCGACCGACTTGTCTATGGCTACACCTTC.

This clone was counted a single time. V usage is TRBV14 and J usage is TRBJ2-2, with TRBD1 as a possible D gene (6 bases). Germline V lookup: CDR1 SGHDN, CDR2 FVKESK. The CDR3 contains 17 residues. Trimming cost V 1 base and J 7 bases, with 19 bases left between them. DNA for the CDR3: TGTGCCAGCAGCCAAGGAAGGGGGTCAGCCAGGGGCGGGGAGCTGTTTTTT. This codes for CASSQGRGSARGGELFF.

This chain joins TRBV24-1 and TRBJ2-2, with a possible D match to TRBD2 (7 bases). Between the trimmed V and J ends, which lost 4 bases and 1 base, there was a span of 12 bases. Germline CDR1 and CDR2: KGHDR and SFDVKD. This CDR3 has 16 residues. The CDR3: CATSDLGGQNTGELFF. Written as DNA, the CDR3 is TGTGCCACCAGTGACCTCGGGGGGCAGAACACCGGGGAGCTGTTTTTT.

This rearrangement joins TRBV7-9 to TRBJ1-2; 10 positions match TRBD1. Germline values: CDR1 SEHNR, CDR2 FQNEAQ (reference sequence). The V segment lost 0 bases and the J segment 8 bases; nucleotides outside the gene matches: 9. This CDR3 region has 16 residues. CDR3 residues: CASSLAAGQGIRGYTF. In DNA, the CDR3 is TGTGCCAGCAGCTTAGCAGCGGGACAGGGGATCCGGGGCTACACCTTC.

This chain joins TRBV6-5 and TRBJ1-5; tentative D call: TRBD1 (5 bases). V was clipped by 6 bases and J by 1 base, with 13 bases between them. The CDR3 extends over 15 amino acids. Germline V gene sequence: CDR1 MNHEY, CDR2 SVGAGI. CDR3 bases: TGTGCCAGCAGGGGACTTATTGGGAGCAATCAGCCCCAGCATTTT. Its protein product is CASRGLIGSNQPQHF.

In its sample, this clone was seen once. V and J are TRBV4-3 and TRBJ1-1; no firm D call. Trimming took 1 base from V and 8 from J, leaving 11 bases between them. The CDR3 has 13 residues. Germline assignment: CDR1 LGHNA and CDR2 YSLEER. CDR3 in amino acids: CASSQAVGREAFF. CDR3 sequence (DNA): TGCGCCAGCAGCCAAGCTGTGGGTAGAGAAGCTTTCTTT.

This clone has only one observation. This rearrangement joins TRBV18 to TRBJ2-6; 7 nucleotides line up with TRBD1. With V trimmed by 3 bases and J by 0 bases, 8 bases remained unmatched. The CDR3 contains 18 residues. Germline CDR1 reads KGHSH; CDR2 reads LQKENI. The CDR3, as DNA: TGTGCCAGCTCACCGACCAGGACAGGTCTCTCTGGGGCCAACGTCCTGACTTTC. It is translated as CASSPTRTGLSGANVLTF.

The chain carries TRBV5-5 and TRBJ2-2; TRBD2 matches 11 bases. Germline CDR1 SGHKS, CDR2 YYEKEE (reference sequence). Trimming removed 4 bases from V and 4 bases from J; junction bases left unmatched: 6. The CDR3 length is 16 residues. The CDR3 loop reads CASSRLAGRITGELFF. For the CDR3, the DNA is TGTGCCAGCAGCAGACTAGCGGGGAGGATCACCGGGGAGCTGTTTTTT.

V is TRBV24-1 and J is TRBJ1-1; D unresolved. The V end lost 5 bases, the J end lost 4 bases, and 13 bases lay between the germline ends. Germline CDR1 is KGHDR and CDR2 is SFDVKD. The CDR3 runs to 14 residues. CDR3 amino acids: CATSAGVTGTEAFF. In nucleotides, the CDR3 is TGTGCCACCAGTGCGGGCGTAACCGGCACTGAAGCTTTCTTT.

CDR3 DNA sequence: TGCGCCAGCAGCTCTGAGGGACCGCGACGCTCCTACAATGAGCAGTTCTTC. Translation gives CASSSEGPRRSYNEQFF. The V gene is TRBV5-1, the J gene TRBJ2-1; the D call may be TRBD1 or TRBD2 (5 bases each). CDR1 is SGHRS and CDR2 is YFSETQ in the germline V gene. The V end was cut by 3 bases, the J end by 0 bases, with 16 bases between. This CDR3 contains 17 residues.

The chain recombines TRBV6-5 with TRBJ1-1; D remains ambiguous. Germline loops: CDR1 MNHEY, CDR2 SVGAGI. V lost 5 bases and J 3 bases, leaving 10 bases between the germline ends. This CDR3 contains 13 residues. The CDR3 coding sequence is TGTGCCAGCAGTAAGCGATGGGACACTGAAGCTTTCTTT. The encoded protein is CASSKRWDTEAFF.

This clone was detected a few times. The chain carries TRBV7-9 and TRBJ1-5; 12 bases match TRBD1. CDR3 length: 14 amino acids. Germline CDR1 SEHNR, CDR2 FQNEAQ (reference sequence). The V gene end was trimmed by 6 bases and the J gene end by 5 bases; junction bases not matched to a gene: 2. CDR3 protein: CASSGTGGHQPQHF. The CDR3 nucleotides read TGTGCCAGCAGTGGGACAGGGGGCCATCAGCCCCAGCATTTT.

This chain links TRBV5-4 with TRBJ2-1, with 8 bases fitting TRBD2. This CDR3 has 14 residues. Unmatched junction bases numbered 6, after V lost 4 bases and J lost 6 bases. Germline CDR1 SGHNT, CDR2 YYREEE (reference sequence). The CDR3 here is CASSVSGTSNEQFF. The CDR3 DNA reads TGTGCCAGCAGCGTCTCCGGGACTAGCAATGAGCAGTTCTTC.

The chain combines TRBV14 with TRBJ2-7, with 8 bases that match TRBD1. V shed 0 bases, J shed 4 bases, and the junction held 11 bases outside the gene matches. Germline V CDR1 and CDR2: SGHDN, FVKESK. This CDR3 is 17 amino acids long. The CDR3 loop is CASSQESIRQGRYEQYF. Here the CDR3 DNA reads TGTGCCAGCAGCCAAGAATCCATACGACAGGGGAGGTACGAGCAGTACTTC.